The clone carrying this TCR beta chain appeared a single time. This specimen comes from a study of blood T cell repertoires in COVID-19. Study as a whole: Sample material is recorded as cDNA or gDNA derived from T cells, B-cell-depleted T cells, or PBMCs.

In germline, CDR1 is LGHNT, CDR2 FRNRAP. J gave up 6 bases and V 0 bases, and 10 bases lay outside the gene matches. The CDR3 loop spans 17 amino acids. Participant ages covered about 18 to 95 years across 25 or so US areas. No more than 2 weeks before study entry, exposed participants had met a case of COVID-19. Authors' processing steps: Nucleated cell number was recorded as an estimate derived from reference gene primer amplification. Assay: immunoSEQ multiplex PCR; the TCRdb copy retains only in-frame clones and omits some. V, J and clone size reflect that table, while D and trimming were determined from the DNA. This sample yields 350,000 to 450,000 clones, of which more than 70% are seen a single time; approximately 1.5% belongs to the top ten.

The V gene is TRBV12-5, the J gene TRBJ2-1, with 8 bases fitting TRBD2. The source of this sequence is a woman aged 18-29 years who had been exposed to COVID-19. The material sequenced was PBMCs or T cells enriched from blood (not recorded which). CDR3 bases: TGTGCTAGTGGTTTGGTACGGGAAGCGGGAGCCCGCAATGAGCAGTTCTTC. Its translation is CASGLVREAGARNEQFF.